The clone carrying this T cell receptor beta chain has ten or more counts. The antigen is undetermined. Ahead of any ophthalmopathy symptoms, the blood sample was obtained at the first diagnosis of hyperthyroidism. This sample is drawn from a study of T cells in Graves' hyperthyroidism and ophthalmopathy. Findings and caveats of the study: Onset of ophthalmopathy came a median around 6.5 months after the model predicted it.

The CDR3 is 15 residues long. Trimming removed 2 bases from V and 8 bases from J; junction bases left unmatched: 9. Looked up from germline, CDR1 is LGHDT and CDR2 is YNNKEL (reference sequence). Amplification of TCR beta CDR3 regions used RNA as the template. First-round RT-PCR of the TCR CDR3 relied on the HTBI primer set. TCRdb ran MiXCR on the multiplex PCR reads and lists one entry per CDR3 protein. The sample has roughly 290,000 distinct CDR3 sequences, 10% to 15% seen once. The sample taken for sequencing was blood. The chain joins TRBV3-1 to TRBJ2-1; 7 bases are a match to TRBD2. This sequence was found in a woman in her 30s with Graves' hyperthyroidism that later progressed to Graves' ophthalmopathy. The CDR3 reads CASSQMVAGADEQFF. Here the CDR3 DNA reads TGTGCCAGCAGCCAAATGGTGGCGGGAGCAGATGAGCAGTTCTTC.